The clone carrying this TCR beta chain occurred a few times. Its cognate antigen is unknown. The data were taken from a study of T cells in Graves' hyperthyroidism and ophthalmopathy. About the research overall: Any treatment followed the collection of peripheral blood at initial diagnosis.

If no ophthalmopathy progression occurred within 18 months, Graves' hyperthyroidism was stable. The V and J ends lost 2 bases and 4 bases respectively, with 6 bases between them. This CDR3 has 12 residues. Germline CDR1 MNHNS, CDR2 SASEGT. Study-wide results and limits: In blood, most of the thyroid clonotypes expanded above 0.001 were also present. Ophthalmopathy cases were set apart from stable hyperthyroidism by a 13 V-J model.

RNA transcripts gave rise to amplified TCR beta CDR3 regions. An initial round of RT-PCR targeting the TCR CDR3 relied on the HTBI primer set. TCRdb re-called the multiplex PCR reads with MiXCR, one entry per CDR3 protein. The sample shows a few hundred thousand distinct CDR3 sequences, around 18% of them seen only once. The sequenced material came from blood. V and J are TRBV6-1 and TRBJ2-7; D gene unclear. The TCR was taken from a man aged 40-55 years with Graves' hyperthyroidism. In DNA, the CDR3 is TGTGCCAGCAGTGAACTGGGATACGAGCAGTACTTC. Translated, it gives CASSELGYEQYF.